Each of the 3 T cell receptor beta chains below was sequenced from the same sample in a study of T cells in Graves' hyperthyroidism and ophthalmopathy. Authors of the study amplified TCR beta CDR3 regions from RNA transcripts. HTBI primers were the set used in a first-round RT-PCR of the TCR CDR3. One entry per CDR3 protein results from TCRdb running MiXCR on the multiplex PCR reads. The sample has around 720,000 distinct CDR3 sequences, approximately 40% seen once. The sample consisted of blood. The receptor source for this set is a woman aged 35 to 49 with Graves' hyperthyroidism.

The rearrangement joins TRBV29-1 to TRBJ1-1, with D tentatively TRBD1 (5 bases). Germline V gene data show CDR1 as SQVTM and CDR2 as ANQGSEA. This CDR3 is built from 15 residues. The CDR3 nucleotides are TGCGCCAGCAGCCAAGAAAAAGGGGTGAACACTGAAGCTTTCTTT. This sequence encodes CASSQEKGVNTEAFF.

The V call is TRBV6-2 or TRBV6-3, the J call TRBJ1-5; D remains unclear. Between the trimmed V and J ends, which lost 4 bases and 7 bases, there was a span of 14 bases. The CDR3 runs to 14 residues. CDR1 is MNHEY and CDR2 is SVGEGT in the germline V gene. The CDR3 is CASSSHQATQPQHF. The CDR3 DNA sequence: TGTGCCAGCAGTTCCCACCAGGCCACGCAGCCCCAGCATTTT.

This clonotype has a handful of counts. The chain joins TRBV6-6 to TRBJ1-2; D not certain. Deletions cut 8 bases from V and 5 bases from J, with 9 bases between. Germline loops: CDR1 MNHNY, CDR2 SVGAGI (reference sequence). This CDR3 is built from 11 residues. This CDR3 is CASHLGYGYTF. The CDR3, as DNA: TGTGCCAGCCATCTCGGATATGGCTACACCTTC.